The 15 T cell receptor beta chains reported below all come from one sample, sequenced in a study of shared clonotypes between healthy human individuals. Profiling relied on immunoSEQ multiplex PCR, and the TCRdb table lists in-frame clones only, not all of them. The table has about a million clones, around 75% seen once; the top ten hold approximately 1.5%. Specimen: memory CD4+ T cells sorted from blood. Subset indicated: CD45RA-negative fraction. The receptors shown here come from a man between 18 and 35 years old in good health.

The chain employs TRBV7-2 and TRBJ2-7; D not certain. Germline CDR1 is SGHTA and CDR2 is FQGNSA. Between the trimmed V and J ends, which lost 5 bases and 1 base, there was a span of 9 bases. This CDR3 region has 13 residues. As DNA, the CDR3 is TGTGCCAGCAGCCGATGGGCGTCCTACGAGCAGTACTTC. It encodes CASSRWASYEQYF.

The V gene is TRBV5-1, the J gene TRBJ2-3; 8 positions agree with TRBD1. This CDR3 region has 16 residues. Germline assignment: CDR1 SGHRS and CDR2 YFSETQ. V gave up 4 bases and J gave up 5 bases; unmatched junction bases: 12. The CDR3 DNA is TGCGCCAGCAGCCAGCTCGGACAGGGTGGTTTAGATACGCAGTATTTT. Protein product: CASSQLGQGGLDTQYF.

The rearrangement links TRBV6-5 to TRBJ1-1, with D uncertain. CDR1 is MNHEY and CDR2 is SVGAGI in the germline V gene. V dropped 5 bases and J dropped 3 bases, with 13 bases sitting between them. This CDR3 spans 14 amino acids. The CDR3 DNA reads TGTGCCAGCAGTACCCTAAGGACCGACACTGAAGCTTTCTTT. Encoded protein: CASSTLRTDTEAFF.

This clone came up many times. The chain links TRBV5-8 to TRBJ2-2, with 7 positions matching TRBD2. The CDR3 is made up of 15 amino acids. The germline V gene has CDR1 SGHTS and CDR2 YDEGEE. The V segment lost 3 bases and the J segment 5 bases; nucleotides outside the gene matches: 7. CDR3 nucleotide sequence: TGTGCCAGCAGCTCCGGACTAGGGAGGACCGGGGAGCTGTTTTTT. This codes for CASSSGLGRTGELFF.

The J gene is TRBJ2-7, the V gene TRBV30, with no clear D. CDR1 is GTSNPN and CDR2 is SVGIG in the germline V gene (reference sequence). Trimming cost V 2 bases and J 6 bases, with 11 bases left between them. The CDR3 length is 12 residues. CDR3 nucleotide sequence: TGTGCCTGGAGTTCCGAGTTCGTCGAGCAGTACTTC. Its translation is CAWSSEFVEQYF.

This clone was seen only once. The genes are TRBV25-1 and TRBJ2-4; TRBD2 aligns across 8 bases. J lost 1 base, V lost 5 bases, and 7 bases had no gene match. Germline CDR1 reads MGHDK; CDR2 reads SYGVNS. This CDR3 is built from 16 residues. The CDR3 nucleotides read TGTGCCAGCAGTCACCCCGGGGGGGCCGCCAAAAACATTCAGTACTTC. Translating it yields CASSHPGGAAKNIQYF. The full variable domain, its missing parts supplied by reference TRBV25-1 and TRBJ2-4, is EADIYQTPRYLVIGTGKKITLECSQTMGHDKMYWYQQDPGMELHLIHYSYGVNSTEKGDLSSESTVSRIRTEHFPLTLESARPSHTSQYLCASSHPGGAAKNIQYFGAGTRLSVL.

This chain links TRBV2 with TRBJ2-7, with 11 positions matching TRBD1. This CDR3 has 16 residues. Germline values: CDR1 SNHLY, CDR2 FYNNEI. With 4 bases clipped from V and 4 bases from J, the junction kept 9 bases outside the gene matches. The CDR3 loop is CASSVGQGAIGYEQYF. The DNA for the CDR3 is TGTGCCAGCAGTGTAGGACAGGGGGCAATTGGGTACGAGCAGTACTTC.

The chain uses TRBV18 and TRBJ1-2; a possible D gene is TRBD1 (5 bases). V was pared by 3 bases and J by 9 bases, with 17 bases between. The CDR3 totals 14 residues. Per the germline V gene, CDR1 is KGHSH and CDR2 is LQKENI. CDR3 sequence reads: CASSPLGTGKSYTF. The CDR3 nucleotides are TGTGCCAGCTCACCCTTAGGGACGGGGAAGAGCTACACCTTC.

The rearrangement joins TRBV7-2 to TRBJ1-4, with D tentatively TRBD1 (5 bases). This CDR3 has 15 amino acids. CDR1 is SGHTA and CDR2 is FQGNSA in the germline V gene. Trimming stripped 5 bases from V and 0 bases from J, with 10 bases between. The CDR3 reads CASSRDGATNEKLFF. For the CDR3, the DNA is TGTGCCAGCAGCAGGGACGGAGCAACTAATGAAAAACTGTTTTTT.

The gene calls are TRBV7-8 and TRBJ2-3; 7 bases are a match to TRBD1. The V and J ends lost 3 bases and 3 bases, in that order; junction bases with no gene match: 15. Germline CDR1 and CDR2: SGHVS and FQNEAQ. The CDR3 contains 18 residues. The DNA for the CDR3 is TGTGCCAGCAGCTTGAAGCTCGACAGGGCTCTTCGTACAGATACGCAGTATTTT. Its translation is CASSLKLDRALRTDTQYF.

J is TRBJ2-7 and V is TRBV29-1; 8 bases align to TRBD1. CDR1 is SQVTM and CDR2 is ANQGSEA in the germline V gene. V lost 7 bases, J lost 4 bases, and 6 bases stayed unmatched. This CDR3 contains 12 residues. The CDR3 DNA follows: TGCAGCGGACTCCAGGGGGCTTACGAGCAGTACTTC. It encodes CSGLQGAYEQYF.

In its sample, this clone was seen many times. CDR3 amino acids: CASSLGKSGNEKLFF. The DNA of the CDR3 is TGTGCCAGCAGCTTAGGGAAGTCGGGTAATGAAAAACTGTTTTTT. V gene TRBV7-2 combines with J gene TRBJ1-4; unclear D gene. Between the trimmed V and J ends, which lost 1 base and 4 bases, there was a span of 10 bases. Germline CDR1 and CDR2: SGHTA and FQGNSA. This CDR3 spans 15 amino acids. Using reference TRBV7-2 and TRBJ1-4 for the parts outside the CDR3, the full variable domain is GAGVSQSPSNKVTEKGKDVELRCDPISGHTALYWYRQSLGQGLEFLIYFQGNSAPDKSGLPSDRFSAERTGGSVSTLTIQRTQQEDSAVYLCASSLGKSGNEKLFFGSGTQLSVL.

The chain combines TRBV9 with TRBJ2-2; possibly TRBD1 for D (6 bases). This CDR3 region has 15 residues. The ends were cut back, 3 bases at V and 5 bases at J, with 14 bases in the middle. CDR1 and CDR2 from the germline V gene are SGDLS and YYNGEE. CDR3 in amino acids: CASSESSRGTGELFF. The CDR3 DNA reads as TGTGCCAGCAGCGAGAGCAGCAGGGGTACCGGGGAGCTGTTTTTT.

This chain's CDR3 is CASSFQGQGRPYEQYF. CDR3 DNA sequence: TGTGCCAGCAGTTTCCAAGGACAGGGGCGGCCCTACGAGCAGTACTTC. The chain couples TRBV27 to TRBJ2-5; 9 bases fit TRBD1. The DNA end is more similar to TRBJ2-7, so the J call may be wrong. Germline-derived CDR1 and CDR2 are MNHEY and SMNVEV (reference sequence). The CDR3 totals 16 residues.

CDR3 nucleotides: TGCGCCAGCCGGGAACACTCCTACGAGCAGTACTTC. Translated: CASREHSYEQYF. This sequence joins TRBV23-1 and TRBJ2-7; maybe TRBD2 (5 bases). TRBV23-1 is classed as an ORF, of uncertain function. The CDR3 extends over 12 amino acids. Trimming left V 8 bases short and J 0 bases short, with 8 bases between.